This T cell receptor beta chain was found in a study of blood T cell repertoires in COVID-19. Study-level background: Specimens from acute and convalescent COVID-19 originated in the United States, Italy and Spain. The analysed material was cDNA or gDNA that came from T cells, B-cell-depleted T cells, or PBMCs.

The V end lost 4 bases, the J end lost 0 bases, and 14 bases lay between the germline ends. The CDR3 is 15 residues long. The germline gives CDR1 SGHRS, CDR2 YFSETQ. Under the authors' procedure: Estimates of nucleated cell counts were drawn from the amplification of reference gene primers. Profiled with immunoSEQ multiplex PCR; TCRdb holds only in-frame clones, not every one. The V and J calls and clone size are taken from that table; D and trimming were inferred from the DNA. The sample records about 290,000 clones, just under 90% being singletons. The Seattle site enrolled patients during active infection and followed them longitudinally.

This sequence joins TRBV5-1 and TRBJ2-7, with no clear D. Sequenced: peripheral blood. The sequence derives from a woman in her thirties with COVID-19, enrolled during active disease. The DNA of the CDR3 is TGCGCCAGCAGCCCAATTTCTAGTAGCTCCTACGAGCAGTACTTC. This translates into CASSPISSSSYEQYF.